One and the same sample provided the 27 T cell receptor beta chains below, sequenced in a study of blood T cell repertoires in COVID-19. Sequencing used immunoSEQ multiplex PCR; TCRdb keeps in-frame clones, though not all of them. The sample contains some 220,000 clones, approximately 85% of which appear only once. The sequenced sample was peripheral blood. Receptor source: a woman aged 70-85 years with COVID-19, enrolled during active disease.

This clone was recorded only once. The V call is TRBV29-1, the J call TRBJ1-2; a weak D match, TRBD1 (6 bases). Deletions cut 7 bases from V and 4 bases from J, with 13 bases between. The germline V gene encodes CDR1 SQVTM and CDR2 ANQGSEA. The length of the CDR3 is 12 residues. CDR3 region: CSALQGSYGYTF. CDR3 DNA sequence: TGCAGCGCCCTACAGGGTAGCTATGGCTACACCTTC.

The J gene is TRBJ2-1, the V gene TRBV3-1 (or the pseudogene TRBV3-2); D uncertain. Germline V lookup: CDR1 LGHDT, CDR2 YNNKEL (reference sequence). The CDR3 is 12 amino acids. V lost 4 bases and J 9 bases, leaving 10 bases between the germline ends. This CDR3 is CASSPRGIEQFF. The CDR3 DNA follows: TGTGCCAGCAGCCCAAGAGGAATTGAGCAGTTCTTC.

This chain connects TRBV4-3 to TRBJ1-5, with D unresolved. The V gene's germline CDR1 is LGHNA and CDR2 YSLEER. The CDR3 sequence is 15 residues long. Trimming removed 0 bases from V and 4 bases from J, with 10 bases in between. The CDR3 sequence: CASSQDLRGNQPQHF. Written as DNA, the CDR3 is TGCGCCAGCAGCCAAGATCTAAGAGGAAATCAGCCCCAGCATTTT.

This clone was counted between two and nine times. V is TRBV4-2 and J is TRBJ1-1; D perhaps matches TRBD1 (5 bases). V lost 1 base, J lost 7 bases, and 13 bases lay in between. CDR1 is LGHNA, CDR2 YNFKEQ, per germline. The length of the CDR3 is 14 residues. The CDR3 loop reads CASSQAGAQDEAFF. In nucleotides, the CDR3 is TGTGCCAGCAGCCAAGCTGGGGCACAGGATGAAGCTTTCTTT.

The chain links TRBV12-3 or TRBV12-4 to TRBJ1-2, with 8 bases aligning to TRBD1. The CDR3 consists of 13 residues. Trimming cost V 5 bases and J 4 bases; bases outside gene matches: 3. Here the CDR3 reads CASSRDRRYGYTF. The DNA for the CDR3 is TGTGCCAGCAGTCGGGACAGGCGCTATGGCTACACCTTC.

This chain joins TRBV3-1 (or the pseudogene TRBV3-2) and TRBJ1-2, with TRBD1 as a possible D gene (5 bases). Trimming took 6 bases from V and 8 from J, leaving 13 bases between them. CDR3 size: 12 residues. Per the germline V gene, CDR1 is LGHDT and CDR2 is YNNKEL (reference sequence). Here the CDR3 DNA reads TGTGCCAGCAGGCGCACGGGGGACGGCTACACCTTC. Its protein product is CASRRTGDGYTF.

The CDR3 here is CASSQGNRGFSEAFF. In DNA, the CDR3 is TGCGCCAGCAGTCAAGGCAACAGGGGTTTTTCTGAAGCTTTCTTT. The V gene is TRBV23-1, the J gene TRBJ1-1; 7 bases match TRBD1. TRBV23-1 is reported as an ORF; its role is uncertain. There are 15 residues in the CDR3. Unmatched junction bases numbered 9, after V lost 2 bases and J lost 6 bases.

The chain recombines TRBV27 with TRBJ2-7; 7 nucleotides align to TRBD1. CDR3 length: 13 amino acids. The V and J ends lost 6 bases and 2 bases, in that order; junction bases with no gene match: 4. Germline CDR1 reads MNHEY; CDR2 reads SMNVEV (reference sequence). CDR3 in amino acids: CASRRQGTYEQYF. The CDR3 DNA follows: TGTGCCAGCAGGAGACAGGGTACCTACGAGCAGTACTTC.

This rearrangement joins TRBV5-1 to TRBJ1-1; 7 bases match TRBD1. V dropped 0 bases and J dropped 3; count of bases not matched to a gene: 5. This CDR3 comprises 15 residues. The V gene's germline CDR1 is SGHRS and CDR2 YFSETQ. CDR3 amino acids: CASSLDRGEDTEAFF. The CDR3 DNA reads TGCGCCAGCAGCTTGGACAGGGGTGAAGACACTGAAGCTTTCTTT.

The genes are TRBV30 and TRBJ2-2, with 8 bases matching TRBD2. The J segment lost 4 bases and the V segment lost 0 bases, leaving 4 bases of the junction unmatched. The CDR3 covers 15 residues. CDR1 GTSNPN and CDR2 SVGIG come from the germline V gene (reference sequence). The CDR3 protein is CAWSVGGGPTGELFF. The CDR3 bases are TGTGCCTGGAGTGTAGGCGGGGGGCCCACCGGGGAGCTGTTTTTT.

The CDR3 here is CASSPVGLYNSPLHF. Written as DNA, the CDR3 is TGTGCCAGCAGCCCCGTGGGCCTCTATAATTCACCCCTCCACTTT. The V and J genes are TRBV7-2 and TRBJ1-6; D not resolved. Germline V CDR1 and CDR2: SGHTA, FQGNSA. V was trimmed by 5 bases and J by 3 bases, leaving 11 bases between them. This CDR3 has 15 amino acids.

The chain uses TRBV7-2 and TRBJ2-5; 9 nucleotides line up with TRBD2. The trim removed 2 bases at V and 5 bases at J, leaving 12 bases unmatched. The germline V gene has CDR1 SGHTA and CDR2 FQGNSA. The CDR3 totals 17 residues. The CDR3 sequence: CASSLFSGGTLGETQYF. CDR3 nucleotide sequence: TGTGCCAGCAGCTTATTCAGCGGGGGGACCCTAGGCGAGACCCAGTACTTC.

The chain couples TRBV7-3 to TRBJ2-3, with TRBD2 identical over 8 bases. J gave up 3 bases and V 5 bases, and 7 bases lay outside the gene matches. In germline, CDR1 is SGHTA, CDR2 FQGTGA. The CDR3 contains 15 residues. The CDR3 DNA sequence: TGTGCCAGCAGCGTCACCGGGGGGGCAACAGATACGCAGTATTTT. Residues: CASSVTGGATDTQYF. Variable domain in full (rest from reference TRBV7-3 and TRBJ2-3): GAGVSQTPSNKVTEKGKYVELRCDPISGHTALYWYRQSLGQGPEFLIYFQGTGAADDSGLPNDRFFAVRPEGSVSTLKIQRTERGDSAVYLCASSVTGGATDTQYFGPGTRLTVL.

This clone showed up just a few times. The chain is built from TRBV5-4 and TRBJ2-3; 7 nucleotides match TRBD2. The CDR3 spans 14 residues. The J segment lost 2 bases and the V segment lost 4 bases, leaving 4 bases of the junction unmatched. Germline values: CDR1 SGHNT, CDR2 YYREEE (reference sequence). The CDR3 nucleotides are TGTGCCAGCAGCCCTGGACTAGACACAGATACGCAGTATTTT. Its translation: CASSPGLDTDTQYF. Drawing the rest from reference TRBV5-4 and TRBJ2-3, the complete variable domain is ETGVTQSPTHLIKTRGQQVTLRCSSQSGHNTVSWYQQALGQGPQFIFQYYREEENGRGNFPPRFSGLQFPNYSSELNVNALELDDSALYLCASSPGLDTDTQYFGPGTRLTVL.

This clone was detected once. The CDR3 region is CASSLQPGGFYNEQFF. The CDR3 DNA follows: TGTGCCAGCAGCCTTCAACCAGGGGGATTCTACAATGAGCAGTTCTTC. V usage is TRBV9 and J usage is TRBJ2-1; 7 bases are a match to TRBD1. Losses at the gene ends were 4 bases for V and 3 bases for J; bases not matched to a gene: 10. Germline V CDR1 and CDR2: SGDLS, YYNGEE. The CDR3 extends over 16 amino acids.

The chain uses TRBV6-4 and TRBJ1-2, with 9 positions matching TRBD1. The CDR3 consists of 14 residues. J lost 2 bases, V lost 7 bases, and 5 bases had no gene match. Germline CDR1 reads MRHNA; CDR2 reads SNTAGT. The CDR3 loop reads CASIGTGSNYGYTF. The CDR3 bases are TGTGCCAGCATTGGGACAGGGAGCAACTATGGCTACACCTTC.

This chain uses TRBV19 with TRBJ2-3, with 14 bases matching TRBD2. Germline trimming cut 6 bases from V and 5 bases from J; bases unmatched to any gene: 4. The CDR3 covers 15 residues. Germline CDR1 is LNHDA and CDR2 is SQIVND (reference sequence). CDR3 region: CASSRLAGGLDTQYF. For the CDR3, the DNA is TGTGCCAGTAGCCGACTAGCGGGGGGGTTAGATACGCAGTATTTT.

The chain has TRBV2 and TRBJ1-5, with TRBD1 matching 7 bases. The CDR3 loop spans 14 amino acids. In germline, CDR1 is SNHLY, CDR2 FYNNEI. V was pared by 6 bases and J by 7 bases, with 9 bases of the junction left unmatched. The CDR3 DNA reads TGTGCCAGCAGCCCTCAGGGACAGATCCAGCCCCAGCATTTT. The encoded protein is CASSPQGQIQPQHF.

This clone was seen more than once but under ten times. The V call is TRBV6-6, the J call TRBJ1-4; 7 nucleotides agree with TRBD1. Trimming took 5 bases from V and 8 from J; bases not matched to a gene: 11. Per germline, CDR1 MNHNY and CDR2 SVGAGI (reference sequence). The CDR3 totals 15 residues. The CDR3, as DNA: TGTGCCAGCAGTCAACCCAGGGGGAATGGGGAAAAACTGTTTTTT. This sequence encodes CASSQPRGNGEKLFF.

A note on this clone: This CDR3 is also generated by other DNA sequences in the sample. This chain joins TRBV18 and TRBJ2-7; tentative D call: TRBD1 (5 bases). V was trimmed by 3 bases and J by 5 bases, leaving 11 bases between them. The CDR3 length is 13 residues. Germline values: CDR1 KGHSH, CDR2 LQKENI. CDR3 nucleotide sequence: TGTGCCAGCTCACCCCCGGCCAGGGACGAGCAGTACTTC. It codes for CASSPPARDEQYF.

This clone was seen a handful of times. J is TRBJ2-5 and V is TRBV11-2; D not certain. Per the germline V gene, CDR1 is SGHAT and CDR2 is FQNNGV. The CDR3 sequence is 13 residues long. Trimming shortened V by 4 bases and J by 2 bases, and 8 bases separated the two germline ends. The chain's CDR3 is CASSSFLQETQYF. DNA for the CDR3: TGTGCCAGCAGCTCCTTCTTACAAGAGACCCAGTACTTC.

Remarks on this clone: The sample has other DNA sequences that encode this CDR3 too. This sequence joins TRBV9 and TRBJ1-1; 9 bases are shared with TRBD1. The V gene end was trimmed by 3 bases and the J gene end by 5 bases; junction bases not matched to a gene: 5. The CDR3 is 14 residues long. The germline V gene has CDR1 SGDLS and CDR2 YYNGEE. CDR3 region: CASSAQGAGTEAFF. DNA of the CDR3: TGTGCCAGCAGCGCACAGGGGGCCGGGACTGAAGCTTTCTTT.

This clone was recorded a few times. The chain recombines TRBV5-1 with TRBJ2-2; D is possibly TRBD2 (5 bases). V lost 1 base and J lost 7, with 8 bases in between. The CDR3 is made up of 13 amino acids. Germline CDR1 is SGHRS and CDR2 is YFSETQ. The CDR3 DNA reads as TGCGCCAGCAGCTTGACGGGAAACGGGGAGCTGTTTTTT. This sequence encodes CASSLTGNGELFF.

This chain uses TRBV11-1 with TRBJ2-7; possibly TRBD2 for D (7 bases). The germline gives CDR1 SGHAT, CDR2 FQDESV (reference sequence). The CDR3 extends over 14 amino acids. V was trimmed by 2 bases and J by 4 bases, leaving 12 bases between them. The CDR3 coding sequence is TGTGCCAGCAGCTTATCTGGGGGGGCGTACGAGCAGTACTTC. Its translation: CASSLSGGAYEQYF.

V is TRBV6-2 or TRBV6-3 and J is TRBJ1-1; maybe TRBD1 (5 bases). V was shortened by 5 bases and J by 4 bases, with 11 bases between the two germline ends. The CDR3 length is 13 residues. Germline V lookup: CDR1 MNHEY, CDR2 SVGEGT. CDR3 nucleotide sequence: TGTGCCAGCAGTATTCAGGGTAGCACTGAAGCTTTCTTT. This sequence encodes CASSIQGSTEAFF.

Regarding this clone: The same CDR3 can be traced to other DNA sequences in this sample. The chain recombines TRBV7-3 with TRBJ2-3; D is undetermined. The CDR3 runs 13 residues. V lost 5 bases, J lost 2 bases, and 8 bases lay in between. Germline V gene sequence: CDR1 SGHTA, CDR2 FQGTGA. The CDR3, as DNA: TGTGCCAGCAGCCCGGGTGTCACAGATACGCAGTATTTT. Protein product: CASSPGVTDTQYF.

V and J are TRBV23-1 and TRBJ1-2, with a weak D call TRBD1 (5 bases). TRBV23-1 is an ORF; its function is uncertain. With 3 bases removed from V and 8 bases from J, the gap between germline ends came to 16 bases. The CDR3 length is 14 residues. CDR3 residues: CASSQKQVGGGYTF. Written as DNA, the CDR3 is TGCGCCAGCAGTCAGAAACAGGTGGGCGGCGGCTACACCTTC.